The clone carrying this T cell receptor beta chain came up a few times. This record belongs to a study of pediatric ulcerative colitis. The repertoire was sequenced with immunoSEQ multiplex PCR; TCRdb's copy has only in-frame clones and lacks some. Here the sample spans 30,000 to 45,000 clones, less than 90% being singletons. This TCR was sampled from a girl between 10 and 17 years old with moderate ulcerative colitis. Input material: blood.

This chain's CDR3 is CASSESLPGNYGYTF. In nucleotides, the CDR3 is TGTGCCAGCAGTGAATCCCTCCCGGGAAACTATGGCTACACCTTC. This chain uses TRBV25-1 with TRBJ1-2, with D hard to call. Trimming took 1 base from V and 2 from J, leaving 11 bases between them. Per germline, CDR1 MGHDK and CDR2 SYGVNS. This CDR3 spans 15 amino acids.